One and the same sample provided the 19 T cell receptor beta chains below, sequenced in a study of naive and memory T cell subsets. Ligated cDNA underwent four rounds of PCR with nested alpha and beta constant region primers and SP2. One entry per CDR3 protein results from TCRdb running MiXCR on the UMI-ligation and nested PCR reads. Seen here are 30,000 to 35,000 distinct CDR3 sequences, about 6.9% observed once, and the top ten hold roughly 3.3%. The treatment denotes: skin biopsy from PPD injection site in Mantoux-positive individual. A UMI-containing oligonucleotide was joined by 3' ligation to the TCR cDNA template. The starting material was skin, obtained from a tuberculin skin test site. The source is an adult in good health.

This clonotype has at least ten counts. The genes are TRBV20-1 and TRBJ1-5; D call uncertain. Trimming pared 0 bases from V and 4 bases from J, leaving 7 bases between. The CDR3 covers 13 residues. Germline CDR1 is DFQATT and CDR2 is SNEGSKA (reference sequence). The CDR3 sequence: CSARDFINQPQHF. CDR3 nucleotides: TGCAGTGCTAGAGATTTCATAAATCAGCCCCAGCATTTT.

For this clonotype: A read error is possible here, since a much larger clone lies one base away. The chain employs TRBV20-1 and TRBJ1-1; the D is unclear. The CDR3 is 13 amino acids. V lost 3 bases and J lost 1, with 9 bases in between. Germline CDR1 is DFQATT and CDR2 is SNEGSKA (reference sequence). CDR3 DNA: TGCAGTGCTAGTAGCAGGTGGAACACTGAAGCTTTCTTT. Its translation: CSASSRWNTEAFF.

The chain has TRBV12-3 or TRBV12-4 and TRBJ2-1, with 10 bases matching TRBD2. V was pared by 5 bases and J by 6 bases, with 7 bases of the junction left unmatched. The CDR3 is 15 amino acids. The CDR3 nucleotides are TGTGCCAGCAGTAGAACCGGGACTAGCGTCAATGAGCAGTTCTTC. Translating it yields CASSRTGTSVNEQFF.

Many counts were recorded for this clonotype. The CDR3 loop is CSAGGQGREETQYF. The CDR3 DNA sequence: TGCAGTGCTGGGGGACAGGGGCGAGAAGAGACCCAGTACTTC. This rearrangement joins TRBV20-1 to TRBJ2-5; 10 nucleotides match TRBD1. The CDR3 covers 14 residues. Per germline, CDR1 DFQATT and CDR2 SNEGSKA (reference sequence). The J segment lost 3 bases and the V segment lost 5 bases, leaving 6 bases of the junction unmatched.

In its sample, this clonotype was seen many times. The chain has TRBV25-1 and TRBJ2-3; 15 positions match TRBD2. The CDR3 contains 17 residues. J lost 6 bases, V lost 2 bases, and 6 bases had no gene match. Germline CDR1 MGHDK, CDR2 SYGVNS. The CDR3 sequence: CASSERTSGGAGDTQYF. In DNA, the CDR3 is TGTGCCAGCAGTGAACGGACTAGCGGGGGGGCCGGGGATACGCAGTATTTT.

This clonotype was recorded many times. The chain joins TRBV29-1 to TRBJ1-2; weak D call: TRBD1 (5 bases). The CDR3 extends over 13 amino acids. Trimming pared 6 bases from V and 3 bases from J, leaving 14 bases between. Germline V gives CDR1 SQVTM, CDR2 ANQGSEA. DNA of the CDR3: TGCAGCGTATTGACCGGGACCCACTATGGCTACACCTTC. This encodes CSVLTGTHYGYTF.

This clonotype was counted only a few times. The chain has TRBV19 and TRBJ2-3; TRBD1 matches at 7 bases. Germline CDR1 is LNHDA and CDR2 is SQIVND (reference sequence). The CDR3 totals 15 residues. The ends lost 5 bases at V and 6 bases at J; junction bases unmatched: 11. CDR3 loop: CASSPVAGGSDTQYF. The CDR3 DNA sequence: TGTGCCAGTAGTCCGGTGGCAGGGGGTAGTGATACGCAGTATTTT.

The sample holds many counts of this clonotype. The chain is built from TRBV7-2 and TRBJ1-2, with D tentatively TRBD1 (5 bases). Trimming pared 2 bases from V and 2 bases from J, leaving 9 bases between. The CDR3 sequence is 14 residues long. Germline V gene sequence: CDR1 SGHTA, CDR2 FQGNSA. CDR3 in amino acids: CASSLMQGNYGYTF. As DNA, the CDR3 is TGTGCCAGCAGCTTAATGCAGGGCAACTATGGCTACACCTTC.

This clonotype was recorded many times. This rearrangement joins TRBV5-1 to TRBJ2-7; 11 bases line up with TRBD1. From germline, CDR1 is SGHRS and CDR2 YFSETQ. The ends lost 4 bases at V and 6 bases at J; junction bases unmatched: 3. This CDR3 has 13 amino acids. The DNA for the CDR3 is TGCGCCAGCAGCACGGGGACAGGGGGCGAGCAGTACTTC. It encodes CASSTGTGGEQYF. The full variable domain, completed using reference TRBV5-1 and TRBJ2-7, is KAGVTQTPRYLIKTRGQQVTLSCSPISGHRSVSWYQQTPGQGLQFLFEYFSETQRNKGNFPGRFSGRQFSNSRSEMNVSTLELGDSALYLCASSTGTGGEQYFGPGTRLTVT.

This clonotype has at least ten counts. V gene TRBV7-9 combines with J gene TRBJ2-6; 11 bases align to TRBD2. V shed 1 base and J 3 bases; nucleotides not matched to a gene: 5. CDR1 and CDR2 (germline): SEHNR, FQNEAQ (reference sequence). This CDR3 has 18 amino acids. The CDR3 here is CASSLVSGGANGANVLTF. The CDR3 DNA sequence: TGTGCCAGCAGCTTAGTTAGCGGGGGGGCGAATGGGGCCAACGTCCTGACTTTC.

There are many counts of this clonotype. The CDR3 DNA is TGTGCCACCTGGACTAGCGGGGTTAAACGCACAGATACGCAGTATTTT. Encoded protein: CATWTSGVKRTDTQYF. The genes are TRBV27 and TRBJ2-3; 12 nucleotides align to TRBD2. Trimming cost V 10 bases and J 1 base; bases outside gene matches: 9. This CDR3 has 16 amino acids. The germline gives CDR1 MNHEY, CDR2 SMNVEV (reference sequence).

This clonotype was recorded a few times. Since a much larger clone is just one base distant, this may be a read error. This chain uses TRBV7-9 with TRBJ2-3; maybe TRBD2 (6 bases). Trimming took 5 bases from V and 7 from J, leaving 22 bases between them. Germline CDR1 and CDR2: SEHNR and FQNEAQ (reference sequence). This CDR3 region has 16 residues. Written as DNA, the CDR3 is TGTGCCAGCAGCCCTACTAGCATCTCCCCTGGTCATACGCAGTATTTT. Protein sequence: CASSPTSISPGHTQYF.

This clonotype was seen many times. The V and J genes are TRBV12-3 or TRBV12-4 and TRBJ2-7; 9 bases match TRBD2. This CDR3 spans 15 amino acids. V dropped 5 bases and J dropped 4; count of bases not matched to a gene: 9. The CDR3 is CASSNPGLAIYEQYF. The CDR3 DNA sequence: TGTGCCAGCAGTAACCCGGGACTAGCTATTTACGAGCAGTACTTC.

This clonotype appeared many times. The J gene is TRBJ2-7, the V gene TRBV5-1; D uncertain. The V gene's germline CDR1 is SGHRS and CDR2 YFSETQ. This CDR3 contains 14 residues. V was pared by 0 bases and J by 0 bases, with 7 bases between. The CDR3: CASSLEVNSYEQYF. In DNA, the CDR3 is TGCGCCAGCAGCTTGGAGGTCAACTCCTACGAGCAGTACTTC. The whole variable domain, remainder taken from reference TRBV5-1 and TRBJ2-7, is KAGVTQTPRYLIKTRGQQVTLSCSPISGHRSVSWYQQTPGQGLQFLFEYFSETQRNKGNFPGRFSGRQFSNSRSEMNVSTLELGDSALYLCASSLEVNSYEQYFGPGTRLTVT.

This chain uses TRBV3-1 with TRBJ1-3, with D possibly matching TRBD1 (5 bases). This CDR3 has 15 residues. Deletions cut 5 bases from V and 0 bases from J, with 11 bases between. Germline V gene lookup returns CDR1 LGHDT and CDR2 YNNKEL (reference sequence). CDR3 nucleotide sequence: TGTGCCAGCAGCGCGGGGGTTCCCTCTGGAAACACCATATATTTT. Translation gives CASSAGVPSGNTIYF.

The chain combines TRBV9 with TRBJ1-4; D gene uncertain. This CDR3 has 15 amino acids. The germline gives CDR1 SGDLS, CDR2 YYNGEE. The V end lost 0 bases, the J end lost 5 bases, and 11 bases lay between the germline ends. Here the CDR3 reads CASSVAPDYNEKLFF. CDR3 DNA sequence: TGTGCCAGCAGCGTAGCGCCGGATTACAATGAAAAACTGTTTTTT. Full variable domain (rest looked up from reference TRBV9 and TRBJ1-4): DSGVTQTPKHLITATGQRVTLRCSPRSGDLSVYWYQQSLDQGLQFLIQYYNGEERAKGNILERFSAQQFPDLHSELNLSSLELGDSALYFCASSVAPDYNEKLFFGSGTQLSVL.

This clonotype came up many times. This chain connects TRBV3-1 to TRBJ2-5; tentatively, D is TRBD1 or TRBD2 (5 bases each). With 4 bases removed from V and 4 bases from J, the gap between germline ends came to 19 bases. Germline CDR1 LGHDT, CDR2 YNNKEL (reference sequence). The CDR3 has 16 amino acids. The CDR3 region is CASSLKTGTLRETQYF. CDR3 bases: TGTGCCAGCAGCCTAAAGACGGGGACGTTGCGAGAGACCCAGTACTTC.

This clonotype was seen ten or more times. The chain combines TRBV5-4 with TRBJ2-2; weak D call: TRBD2 (6 bases). The CDR3 is 15 amino acids. V dropped 0 bases and J dropped 4 bases, with 10 bases sitting between them. CDR1 and CDR2 (germline): SGHNT, YYREEE (reference sequence). The CDR3 region is CASSLGRTTTGELFF. CDR3 DNA sequence: TGTGCCAGCAGCTTGGGCAGGACTACCACCGGGGAGCTGTTTTTT. Full variable domain (rest looked up from reference TRBV5-4 and TRBJ2-2): ETGVTQSPTHLIKTRGQQVTLRCSSQSGHNTVSWYQQALGQGPQFIFQYYREEENGRGNFPPRFSGLQFPNYSSELNVNALELDDSALYLCASSLGRTTTGELFFGEGSRLTVL.

This chain joins TRBV5-1 and TRBJ2-6; D may correspond to TRBD1 or TRBD2 (5 bases each). Trimming removed 4 bases at V and 8 bases at J, with 13 bases between. CDR3 length: 14 residues. Germline values: CDR1 SGHRS, CDR2 YFSETQ. The CDR3 sequence: CASSGDEGPNVLTF. Written as DNA, the CDR3 is TGCGCCAGCAGCGGGGATGAGGGGCCCAACGTCCTGACTTTC.